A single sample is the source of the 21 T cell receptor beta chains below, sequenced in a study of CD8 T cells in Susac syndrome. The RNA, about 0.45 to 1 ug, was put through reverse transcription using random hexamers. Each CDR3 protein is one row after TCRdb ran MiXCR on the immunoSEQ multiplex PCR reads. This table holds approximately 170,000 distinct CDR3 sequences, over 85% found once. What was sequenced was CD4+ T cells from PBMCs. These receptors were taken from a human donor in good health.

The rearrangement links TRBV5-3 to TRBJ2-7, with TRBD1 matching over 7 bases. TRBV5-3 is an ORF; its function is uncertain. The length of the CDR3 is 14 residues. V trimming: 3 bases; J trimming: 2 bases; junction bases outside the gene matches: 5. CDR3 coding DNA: TGTGCCAGAAGCTCCTCCGGGACAGCCTACGAGCAGTACTTC. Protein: CARSSSGTAYEQYF.

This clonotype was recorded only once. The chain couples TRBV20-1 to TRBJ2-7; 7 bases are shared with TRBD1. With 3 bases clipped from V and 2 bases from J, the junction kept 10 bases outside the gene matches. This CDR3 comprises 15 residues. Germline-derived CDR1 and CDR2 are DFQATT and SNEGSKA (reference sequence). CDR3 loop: CSASPTWDSTYEQYF. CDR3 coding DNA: TGCAGTGCTAGCCCCACTTGGGACAGTACCTACGAGCAGTACTTC.

The CDR3 sequence: CASSSLTSGINEQFF. The CDR3 nucleotides are TGCGCCAGCAGCTCCCTTACTAGCGGCATCAATGAGCAGTTCTTC. This chain connects TRBV5-1 to TRBJ2-1; TRBD2 matches at 8 bases. The germline V gene has CDR1 SGHRS and CDR2 YFSETQ. The CDR3 is made up of 15 amino acids. The trim removed 3 bases at V and 6 bases at J, leaving 8 bases unmatched.

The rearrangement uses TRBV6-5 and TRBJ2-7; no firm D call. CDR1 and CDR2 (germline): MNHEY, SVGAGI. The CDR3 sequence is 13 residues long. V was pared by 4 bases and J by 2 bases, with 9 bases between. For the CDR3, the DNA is TGTGCCAGCAGTTCTCCAGGAGCCTACGAGCAGTACTTC. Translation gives CASSSPGAYEQYF.

CDR3 bases: TGTGCCAGCAGCCAGACCTCTGACGGATCCGCTTACACAGATACGCAGTATTTT. Translated, it gives CASSQTSDGSAYTDTQYF. The rearrangement joins TRBV3-1 to TRBJ2-3; D is undetermined. The CDR3 has 18 amino acids. Germline CDR1 LGHDT, CDR2 YNNKEL (reference sequence). The V gene lost 3 bases and the J gene lost 2 bases, with 21 bases spanning the gap.

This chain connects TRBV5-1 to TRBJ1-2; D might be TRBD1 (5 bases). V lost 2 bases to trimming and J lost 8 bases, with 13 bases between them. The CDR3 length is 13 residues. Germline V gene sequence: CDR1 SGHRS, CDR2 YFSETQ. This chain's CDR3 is CASSFTGERGYTF. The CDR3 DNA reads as TGCGCCAGCAGCTTCACAGGCGAACGGGGCTACACCTTC.

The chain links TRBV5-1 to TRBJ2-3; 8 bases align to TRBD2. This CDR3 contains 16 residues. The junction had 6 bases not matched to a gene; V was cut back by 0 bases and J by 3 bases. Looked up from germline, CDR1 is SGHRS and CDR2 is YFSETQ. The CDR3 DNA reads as TGCGCCAGCAGCTTGGCGATAGCGGGGCCTACAGATACGCAGTATTTT. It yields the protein CASSLAIAGPTDTQYF.

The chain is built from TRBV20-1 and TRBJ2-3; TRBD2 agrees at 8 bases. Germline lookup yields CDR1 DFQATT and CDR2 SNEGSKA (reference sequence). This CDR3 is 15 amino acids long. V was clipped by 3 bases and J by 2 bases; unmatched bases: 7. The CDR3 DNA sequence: TGCAGTGCTAGCGGGGGGGCCTGGGACACAGATACGCAGTATTTT. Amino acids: CSASGGAWDTDTQYF.

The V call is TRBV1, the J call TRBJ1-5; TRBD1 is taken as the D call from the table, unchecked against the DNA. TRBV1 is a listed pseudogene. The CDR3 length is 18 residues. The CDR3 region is CTSSQALGQGAPLQPQHF. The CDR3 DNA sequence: TGCACCAGCAGCCAAGCCTTGGGACAGGGGGCTCCGCTTCAGCCCCAGCATTTT.

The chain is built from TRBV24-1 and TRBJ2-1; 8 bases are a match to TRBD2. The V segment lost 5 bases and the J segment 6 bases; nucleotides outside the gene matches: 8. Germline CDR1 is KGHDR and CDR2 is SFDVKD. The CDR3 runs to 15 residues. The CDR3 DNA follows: TGTGCCACCAGTGGAACTAGCGGCTCCGGCAATGAGCAGTTCTTC. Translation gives CATSGTSGSGNEQFF.

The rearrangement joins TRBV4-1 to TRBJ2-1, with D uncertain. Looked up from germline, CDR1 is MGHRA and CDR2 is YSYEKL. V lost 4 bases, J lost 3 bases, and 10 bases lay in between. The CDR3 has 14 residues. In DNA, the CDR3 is TGCGCCAGCAGCCGCTCGACGGACTACAATGAGCAGTTCTTC. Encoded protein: CASSRSTDYNEQFF.

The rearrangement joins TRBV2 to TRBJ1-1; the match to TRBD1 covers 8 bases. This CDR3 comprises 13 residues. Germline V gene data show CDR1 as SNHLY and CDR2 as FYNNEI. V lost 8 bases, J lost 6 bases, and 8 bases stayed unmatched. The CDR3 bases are TGTGCCAGCTTGGGACAGGCACGTCCTGAAGCTTTCTTT. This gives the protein CASLGQARPEAFF.

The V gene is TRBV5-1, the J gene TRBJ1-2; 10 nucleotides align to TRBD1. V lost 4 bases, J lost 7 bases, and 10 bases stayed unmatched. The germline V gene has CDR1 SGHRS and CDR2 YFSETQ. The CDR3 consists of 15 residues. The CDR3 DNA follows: TGCGCCAGCAGCCCGGGGACAGGGGAATTGGGTGGCTACACCTTC. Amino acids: CASSPGTGELGGYTF.

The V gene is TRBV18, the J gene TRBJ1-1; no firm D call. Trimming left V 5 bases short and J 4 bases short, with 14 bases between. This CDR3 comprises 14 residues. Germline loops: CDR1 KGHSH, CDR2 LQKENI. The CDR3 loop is CASSFSGYGTEAFF. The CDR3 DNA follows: TGTGCCAGCTCATTCTCCGGGTACGGCACTGAAGCTTTCTTT.

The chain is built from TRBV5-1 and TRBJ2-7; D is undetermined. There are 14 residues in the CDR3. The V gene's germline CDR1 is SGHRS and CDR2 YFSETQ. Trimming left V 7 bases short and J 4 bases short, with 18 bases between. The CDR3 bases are TGCGCCAGCCGCCCTAGTGACATTGTATACGAGCAGTACTTC. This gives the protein CASRPSDIVYEQYF.

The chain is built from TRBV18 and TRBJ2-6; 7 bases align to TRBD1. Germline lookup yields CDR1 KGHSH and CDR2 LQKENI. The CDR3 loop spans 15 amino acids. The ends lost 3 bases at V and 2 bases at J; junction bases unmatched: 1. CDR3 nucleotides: TGTGCCAGCTCACCTCAGGGGGCTGGGGCCAACGTCCTGACTTTC. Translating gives CASSPQGAGANVLTF.

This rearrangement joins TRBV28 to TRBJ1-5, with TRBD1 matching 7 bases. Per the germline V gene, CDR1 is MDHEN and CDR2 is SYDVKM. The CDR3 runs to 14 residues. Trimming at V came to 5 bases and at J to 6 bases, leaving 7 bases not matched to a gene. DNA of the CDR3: TGTGCCAGCAGTCAGGGGGGCAGGGGTCAGCCCCAGCATTTT. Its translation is CASSQGGRGQPQHF.

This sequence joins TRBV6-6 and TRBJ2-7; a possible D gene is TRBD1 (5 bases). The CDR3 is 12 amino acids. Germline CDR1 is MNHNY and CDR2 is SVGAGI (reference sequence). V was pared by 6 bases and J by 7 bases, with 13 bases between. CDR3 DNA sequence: TGTGCCAGCAGCCCTCCCCAGGGTGAGCAGTACTTC. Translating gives CASSPPQGEQYF.

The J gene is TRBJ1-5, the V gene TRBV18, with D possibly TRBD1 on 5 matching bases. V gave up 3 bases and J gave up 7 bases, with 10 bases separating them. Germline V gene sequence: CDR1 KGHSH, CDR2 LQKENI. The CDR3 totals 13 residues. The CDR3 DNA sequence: TGTGCCAGCTCACCGGACATTGAGCAGCCCCAGCATTTT. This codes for CASSPDIEQPQHF.

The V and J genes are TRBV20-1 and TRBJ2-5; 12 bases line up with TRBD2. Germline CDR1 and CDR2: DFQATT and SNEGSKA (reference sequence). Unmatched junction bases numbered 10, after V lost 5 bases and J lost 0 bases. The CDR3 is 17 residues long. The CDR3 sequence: CSAETSGGRSYQETQYF. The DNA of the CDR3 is TGCAGTGCTGAGACTAGCGGGGGTCGTTCGTACCAAGAGACCCAGTACTTC.

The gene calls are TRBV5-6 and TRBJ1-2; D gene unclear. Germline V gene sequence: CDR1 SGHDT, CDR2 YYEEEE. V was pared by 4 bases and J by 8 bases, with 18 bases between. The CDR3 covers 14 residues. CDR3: CASSPHGSARGYTF. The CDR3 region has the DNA TGTGCCAGCAGCCCCCATGGTTCGGCTCGCGGCTACACCTTC.